This T cell receptor beta chain was captured by sequencing in a study of T cell responses to AZD1222 COVID-19 vaccine. Whole-study results and caveats: Nearly half of unique spike-specific TCRs reportedly avoided B.1.351 and B.1.1.7 mutated regions. White British ancestry dominated among donors, who included more females, and clonal diversity was possibly underestimated. All repertoire sampling was performed exclusively after the peak T cell response. The study found Spike-specific TCR breadth and depth rose after two AZD1222 doses.

Concerning this clone: The target antigen is unknown.

Profiled with immunoSEQ multiplex PCR; TCRdb holds only in-frame clones, not every one. The sample contains about 130,000 clones, 75% to 90% of which appear only once. Per germline, CDR1 SEHNR and CDR2 FQNEAQ (reference sequence). V dropped 5 bases and J dropped 3 bases, with 10 bases sitting between them. This CDR3 has 13 amino acids. Sequencing used peripheral blood, obtained on day 0 of AZD1222 vaccination. V and J are TRBV7-9 and TRBJ1-2; unclear D gene. This receptor was taken from an adult in good health. CDR3 bases: TGTGCCAGCAGCAGGGAGCCGGACTATGGCTACACCTTC. Translation gives CASSREPDYGYTF.